This T cell receptor (beta chain) was identified during a study of T-cell reconstitution after alpha-beta-depleted transplantation in children. This sample's TCRbeta library carried unique molecular identifier barcodes. TCRdb re-called the PCR reads through MiXCR, storing one row per CDR3 protein. Seen here are some 590,000 distinct CDR3 sequences, 8% to 11% observed once, and the top ten hold less than 5%. Trimming at V came to 3 bases and at J to 5 bases, leaving 8 bases not matched to a gene. The length of the CDR3 is 15 residues. This specimen was PBMCs from the stem cell graft donor, taken from the stem cell graft. The V and J genes are TRBV12-3 or TRBV12-4 and TRBJ2-3, with 7 bases lining up with TRBD2. This receptor was obtained from a human donor who donated a stem cell graft to a child with acute myeloid leukemia. Here the CDR3 reads CASSFWEGRGDTQYF. As DNA, the CDR3 is TGTGCCAGCAGTTTTTGGGAGGGCCGGGGAGATACGCAGTATTTT.